A single sample is the source of the 13 T cell receptor beta chains below, sequenced in a study of T cells in Graves' hyperthyroidism and ophthalmopathy. TCR beta CDR3 sequences were amplified from RNA transcripts. A first-round RT-PCR of the TCR CDR3 used the HTBI primer set. TCRdb itself ran the multiplex PCR reads through MiXCR, one entry per CDR3 protein. The data hold 480,000 or so distinct CDR3 sequences, with roughly 14% observed a single time. The sample consisted of blood. The origin of the receptors is a woman under 30 with Graves' hyperthyroidism.

Ten or more counts support this clonotype. The chain uses TRBV11-3 and TRBJ2-4; no definite D call. Germline V gene data show CDR1 as SGHNT and CDR2 as YENEEA. The CDR3 has 13 residues. Trimming stripped 0 bases from V and 7 bases from J, with 7 bases between. CDR3 in DNA: TGTGCCAGCAGCTTAGATTACTGGAACATTCAGTACTTC. Translating gives CASSLDYWNIQYF.

In its sample, this clonotype was seen many times. The genes are TRBV19 and TRBJ1-1, with D perhaps TRBD1 (6 bases). The CDR3 totals 14 residues. Germline V gene lookup returns CDR1 LNHDA and CDR2 SQIVND (reference sequence). Deletions cut 7 bases from V and 1 base from J, with 13 bases between. CDR3 coding DNA: TGTGCCAGTACCCTCCCACAGGGGAACACTGAAGCTTTCTTT. Translation gives CASTLPQGNTEAFF.

This clonotype has more than one count but fewer than ten. The chain uses TRBV10-3 and TRBJ1-1, with D perhaps TRBD1 (6 bases). In germline, CDR1 is ENHRY, CDR2 SYGVKD. The CDR3 is 15 amino acids. The ends were cut back, 6 bases at V and 3 bases at J, with 17 bases in the middle. CDR3 bases: TGTGCCATCAGATCAGGGGCCGGAGAAGACACTGAAGCTTTCTTT. It is translated as CAIRSGAGEDTEAFF.

There are many counts of this clonotype. The CDR3 coding sequence is TGCAGTGCTAGAGATCGGATTGGGGTCGGGGAGACCCAGTACTTC. Its protein is CSARDRIGVGETQYF. This rearrangement joins TRBV20-1 to TRBJ2-5, with D hard to call. V gave up 0 bases and J gave up 5 bases, with 16 bases separating them. This CDR3 has 15 residues. Germline V gene data show CDR1 as DFQATT and CDR2 as SNEGSKA (reference sequence).

In its sample, this clonotype was seen many times. The V call is TRBV2, the J call TRBJ2-2; D not resolved. The CDR3 is 15 amino acids. Trimming stripped 4 bases from V and 3 bases from J, with 12 bases between. The germline gives CDR1 SNHLY, CDR2 FYNNEI. CDR3 DNA: TGTGCCAGCAGTGCTCTATACAGAGACACCGGGGAGCTGTTTTTT. Protein sequence: CASSALYRDTGELFF.

At least ten counts were recorded for this clonotype. V is TRBV7-3 and J is TRBJ1-6; perhaps TRBD1 as D (6 bases). Trimming stripped 2 bases from V and 6 bases from J, with 14 bases between. Germline assignment: CDR1 SGHTA and CDR2 FQGTGA. The length of the CDR3 is 16 residues. The CDR3 sequence: CASSLSPQGINSPLHF. For the CDR3, the DNA is TGTGCCAGCAGCTTATCTCCACAGGGTATTAATTCACCCCTCCACTTT. The full variable domain, with the rest looked up from reference TRBV7-3 and TRBJ1-6, is GAGVSQTPSNKVTEKGKYVELRCDPISGHTALYWYRQSLGQGPEFLIYFQGTGAADDSGLPNDRFFAVRPEGSVSTLKIQRTERGDSAVYLCASSLSPQGINSPLHFGNGTRLTVT.

This clonotype was observed at least ten times. The chain couples TRBV24-1 to TRBJ2-2; 7 bases fit TRBD2. This CDR3 spans 12 amino acids. Germline V gene data show CDR1 as KGHDR and CDR2 as SFDVKD. The J segment lost 4 bases and the V segment lost 9 bases, leaving 1 base of the junction unmatched. The CDR3 spells CATRGSTGELFF. The CDR3 coding sequence is TGTGCCACCCGCGGGAGCACCGGGGAGCTGTTTTTT.

This clonotype has at least ten counts. The DNA of the CDR3 is TGCGCCAGCAGCCAATTCGGACAGGGCGGTCAGCCCCAGCATTTT. Translated, it gives CASSQFGQGGQPQHF. The chain couples TRBV4-1 to TRBJ1-5; 8 bases are a match to TRBD1. Germline loops: CDR1 MGHRA, CDR2 YSYEKL. V lost 2 bases to trimming and J lost 6 bases; unmatched junction nucleotides: 6. The CDR3 length is 15 residues.

This clonotype has a count of ten or more. The V gene is TRBV4-1, the J gene TRBJ1-5; TRBD1 matches 7 bases. V lost 1 base to trimming and J lost 0 bases; unmatched junction nucleotides: 3. This CDR3 spans 16 amino acids. Germline V lookup: CDR1 MGHRA, CDR2 YSYEKL. This CDR3 reads CASSQVDRASNQPQHF. Here the CDR3 DNA reads TGCGCCAGCAGCCAAGTAGACAGGGCTAGCAATCAGCCCCAGCATTTT.

In its sample, this clonotype was seen many times. The chain has TRBV12-3 or TRBV12-4 and TRBJ1-1; D is unclear. CDR3 length equals 13 residues. Trimming shortened V by 3 bases and J by 7 bases, and 12 bases separated the two germline ends. The CDR3 spells CASSFRPAGEAFF. CDR3 coding DNA: TGTGCCAGCAGTTTCCGGCCAGCAGGTGAAGCTTTCTTT.

In this sample, this clonotype turned up many times. V is TRBV28 and J is TRBJ1-2, with 8 bases identical to TRBD1. Per germline, CDR1 MDHEN and CDR2 SYDVKM. This CDR3 comprises 14 residues. Trimming cost V 4 bases and J 6 bases; bases outside gene matches: 7. The CDR3 nucleotides are TGTGCCAGCAGTTCCTGGACAGGGCTCGATGGCTACACCTTC. Protein sequence: CASSSWTGLDGYTF.

CDR3 DNA: TGTGCCAGCTCACCACCGGACAGGGTCGGTTCACCCCTCCACTTT. Protein: CASSPPDRVGSPLHF. The chain employs TRBV18 and TRBJ1-6; 8 bases agree with TRBD1. In germline, CDR1 is KGHSH, CDR2 LQKENI. The CDR3 length is 15 residues. Trimming at V came to 0 bases and at J to 9 bases, leaving 4 bases not matched to a gene.

The chain recombines TRBV6-5 with TRBJ2-1; D remains ambiguous. V was trimmed by 0 bases and J by 0 bases, leaving 6 bases between them. CDR3 size: 15 residues. Germline loops: CDR1 MNHEY, CDR2 SVGAGI. The DNA of the CDR3 is TGTGCCAGCAGTTACTCGTCTAGCTCCTACAATGAGCAGTTCTTC. This codes for CASSYSSSSYNEQFF.